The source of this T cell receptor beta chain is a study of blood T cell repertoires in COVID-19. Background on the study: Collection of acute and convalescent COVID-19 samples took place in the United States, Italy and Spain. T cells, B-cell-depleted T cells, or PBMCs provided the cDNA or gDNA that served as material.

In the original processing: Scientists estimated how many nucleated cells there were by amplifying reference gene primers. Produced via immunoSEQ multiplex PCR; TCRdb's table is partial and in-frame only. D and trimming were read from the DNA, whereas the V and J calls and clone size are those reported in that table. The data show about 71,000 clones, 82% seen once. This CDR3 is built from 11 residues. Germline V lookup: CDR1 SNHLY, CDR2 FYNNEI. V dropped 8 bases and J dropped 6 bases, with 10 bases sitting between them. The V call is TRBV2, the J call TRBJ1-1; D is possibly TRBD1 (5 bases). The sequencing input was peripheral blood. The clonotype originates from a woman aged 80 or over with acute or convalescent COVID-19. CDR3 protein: CASQGGSEAFF. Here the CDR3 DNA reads TGTGCCAGCCAGGGAGGGTCTGAAGCTTTCTTT. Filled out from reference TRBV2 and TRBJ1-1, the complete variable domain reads EPEVTQTPSHQVTQMGQEVILRCVPISNHLYFYWYRQILGQKVEFLVSFYNNEISEKSEIFDDQFSVERPDGSNFTLKIRSTKLEDSAMYFCASQGGSEAFFGQGTRLTVV.